This TCR beta chain originates from a study of cytomegalovirus exposure and HLA in healthy donors. Vbeta (60) and Jbeta (13) primers were used in the PCR. Per the authors' pipeline: An analysis that came later counted roughly 87 million unique TCR beta chains, around 12 million shared. Profiling relied on immunoSEQ multiplex PCR, and the TCRdb table lists in-frame clones only, not all of them. From that table come the V and J calls and clone size; the DNA was used to work out D and trimming. The data show some 200,000 clones, 76% seen once. Material: PBMCs. This sequence was found in a young man in good health and CMV-seronegative.

The chain's CDR3 is CASSISFGANYGYTF. In DNA form, the CDR3 reads TGTGCCAGCAGCATATCGTTCGGAGCTAACTATGGCTACACCTTC. This chain uses TRBV2 with TRBJ1-2; D unresolved. Per the germline V gene, CDR1 is SNHLY and CDR2 is FYNNEI. The CDR3 consists of 15 residues. V was shortened by 6 bases and J by 0 bases, with 14 bases between the two germline ends. The whole variable domain, remainder taken from reference TRBV2 and TRBJ1-2, is EPEVTQTPSHQVTQMGQEVILRCVPISNHLYFYWYRQILGQKVEFLVSFYNNEISEKSEIFDDQFSVERPDGSNFTLKIRSTKLEDSAMYFCASSISFGANYGYTFGSGTRLTVV.